The TCR beta chain described here comes from a study of CD8 T cells in Susac syndrome. CDR3 size: 15 residues. The V and J ends lost 3 bases and 5 bases, in that order; junction bases with no gene match: 10. From germline, CDR1 is SQVTM and CDR2 ANQGSEA. When the RNA was reverse transcribed, random hexamers were used with an input of about 0.5 to 1 ug. The amplification used immunoSEQ multiplex PCR on TCR beta CDR3; it spanned 54 Vbeta and 13 Jbeta. TCRdb itself ran the immunoSEQ multiplex PCR reads through MiXCR, one entry per CDR3 protein. Of 150,000 or so distinct CDR3 sequences listed, over 95% were seen once; the top ten hold about 0.15%. TCR beta sequencing covered blood CD8+ and CD4+ T cells. TEMRA cells were FACS-enriched, with CD8+ and CD4+ T cells isolated negatively.

What was sequenced was CD8+ T cells from PBMCs. This chain uses TRBV29-1 with TRBJ2-3; 8 bases match TRBD1. The source of this sequence is a human donor with multiple sclerosis. The CDR3 region has the DNA TGCAGCGTTGAGAGAGGCAGGGGGCAAATAGATACGCAGTATTTT. This sequence encodes CSVERGRGQIDTQYF.